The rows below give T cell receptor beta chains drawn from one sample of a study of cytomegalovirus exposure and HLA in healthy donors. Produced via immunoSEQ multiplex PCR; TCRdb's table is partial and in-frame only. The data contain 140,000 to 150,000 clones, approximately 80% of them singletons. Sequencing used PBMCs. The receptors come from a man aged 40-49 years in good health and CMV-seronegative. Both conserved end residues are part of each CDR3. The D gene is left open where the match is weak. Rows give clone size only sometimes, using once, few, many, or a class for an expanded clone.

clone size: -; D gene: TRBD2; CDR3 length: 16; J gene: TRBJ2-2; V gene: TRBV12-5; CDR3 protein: CASGLREGNSAGELFF; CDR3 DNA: TGTGCTAGTGGTTTGAGGGAGGGAAATTCCGCCGGGGAGCTGTTTTTT
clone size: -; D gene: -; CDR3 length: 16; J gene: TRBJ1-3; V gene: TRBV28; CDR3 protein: CASSARDNHSGNTIYF; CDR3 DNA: TGTGCCAGCAGTGCTCGGGACAACCACTCTGGAAACACCATATATTTT
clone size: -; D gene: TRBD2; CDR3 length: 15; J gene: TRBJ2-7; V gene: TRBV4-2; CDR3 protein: CASSQDLAGGYEQYF; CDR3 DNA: TGTGCCAGCAGCCAGGACCTAGCGGGGGGTTACGAGCAGTACTTC
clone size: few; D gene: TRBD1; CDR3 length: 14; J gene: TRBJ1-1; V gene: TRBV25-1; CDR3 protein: CASSDRQGGTEAFF; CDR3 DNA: TGTGCCAGCAGTGACAGACAGGGGGGCACTGAAGCTTTCTTT
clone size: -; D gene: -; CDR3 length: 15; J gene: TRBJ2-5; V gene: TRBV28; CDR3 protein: CASSLSGPLQETQYF; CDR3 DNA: TGTGCCAGCAGTTTAAGCGGGCCCTTACAAGAGACCCAGTACTTC
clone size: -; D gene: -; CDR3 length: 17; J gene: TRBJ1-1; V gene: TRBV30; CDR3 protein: CARRVRVVRGGDTEAFF; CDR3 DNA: TGTGCCCGCAGAGTAAGGGTGGTCCGGGGTGGGGACACTGAAGCTTTCTTT
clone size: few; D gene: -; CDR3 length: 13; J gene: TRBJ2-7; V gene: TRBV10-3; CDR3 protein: CAIRGRLSYEQYF; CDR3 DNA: TGTGCCATCAGGGGCAGGCTCTCCTACGAGCAGTACTTC
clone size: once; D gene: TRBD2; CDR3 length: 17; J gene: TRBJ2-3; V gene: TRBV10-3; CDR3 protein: CAISEELAGSSTDTQYF; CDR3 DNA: TGTGCCATCAGTGAAGAACTAGCGGGGTCTAGCACAGATACGCAGTATTTT
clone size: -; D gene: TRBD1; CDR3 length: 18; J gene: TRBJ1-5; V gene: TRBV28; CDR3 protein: CASSSRGRWEGSNQPQHF; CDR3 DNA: TGTGCCAGCAGTTCCAGGGGGCGTTGGGAGGGGAGCAATCAGCCCCAGCATTTT
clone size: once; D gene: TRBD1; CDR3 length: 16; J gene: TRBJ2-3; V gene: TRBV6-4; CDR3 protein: CASSDGQASSTDTQYF; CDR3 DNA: TGTGCCAGCAGTGACGGACAGGCCTCTAGCACAGATACGCAGTATTTT
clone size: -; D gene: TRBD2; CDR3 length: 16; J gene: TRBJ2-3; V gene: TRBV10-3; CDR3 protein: CAISEGTRGGTDTQYF; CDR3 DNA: TGTGCCATCAGTGAGGGGACTAGAGGTGGCACAGATACGCAGTATTTT
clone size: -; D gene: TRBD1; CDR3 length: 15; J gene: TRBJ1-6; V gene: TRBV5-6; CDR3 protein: CASSPRTGGNSPLHF; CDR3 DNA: TGTGCCAGCAGCCCGCGGACAGGGGGTAATTCACCCCTCCACTTT
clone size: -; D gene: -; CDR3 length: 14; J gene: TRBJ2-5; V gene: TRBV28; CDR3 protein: CASSSLRVKETQYF; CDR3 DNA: TGTGCCAGCAGTTCCCTCCGGGTGAAGGAGACCCAGTACTTC
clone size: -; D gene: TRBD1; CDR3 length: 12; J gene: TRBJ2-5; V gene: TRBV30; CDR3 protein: CALDRGGETQYF; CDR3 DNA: TGTGCCTTGGACAGGGGCGGCGAGACCCAGTACTTC
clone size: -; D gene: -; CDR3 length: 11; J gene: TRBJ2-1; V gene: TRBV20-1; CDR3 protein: CSAPGDNEQFF; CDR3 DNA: TGCAGTGCTCCGGGGGACAATGAGCAGTTCTTC
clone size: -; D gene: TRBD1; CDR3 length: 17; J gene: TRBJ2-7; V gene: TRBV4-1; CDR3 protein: CASSHKFPGQGSYEQYF; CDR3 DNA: TGCGCCAGCAGCCACAAATTTCCGGGACAGGGGTCCTACGAGCAGTACTTC
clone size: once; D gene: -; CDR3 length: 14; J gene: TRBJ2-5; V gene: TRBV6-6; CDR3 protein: CASSYSQEVETQYF; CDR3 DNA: TGTGCCAGCAGTTACTCTCAGGAGGTAGAGACCCAGTACTTC
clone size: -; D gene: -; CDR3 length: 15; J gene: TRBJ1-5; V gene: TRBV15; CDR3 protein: CATSRDGTGGQPQHF; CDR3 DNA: TGTGCCACCAGCAGAGATGGGACGGGGGGTCAGCCCCAGCATTTT
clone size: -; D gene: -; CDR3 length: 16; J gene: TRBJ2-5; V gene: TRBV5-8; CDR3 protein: CASSLVWQGSSETQYF; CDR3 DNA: TGTGCCAGCAGCTTGGTCTGGCAGGGATCAAGCGAGACCCAGTACTTC
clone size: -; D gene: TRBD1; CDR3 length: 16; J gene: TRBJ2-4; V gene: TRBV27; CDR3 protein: CASSSSRDRDGNIQYF; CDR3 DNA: TGTGCCAGCAGTTCCTCACGGGACAGGGATGGAAACATTCAGTACTTC
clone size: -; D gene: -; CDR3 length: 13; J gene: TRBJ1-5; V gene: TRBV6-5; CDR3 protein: CASRGGFNQPQHF; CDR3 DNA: TGTGCCAGCAGAGGGGGTTTCAATCAGCCCCAGCATTTT
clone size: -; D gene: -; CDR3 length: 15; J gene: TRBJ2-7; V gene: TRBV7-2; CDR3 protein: CATTPDSSVSYEQYF; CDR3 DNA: TGTGCCACCACGCCAGATTCTAGCGTTTCCTACGAGCAGTACTTC
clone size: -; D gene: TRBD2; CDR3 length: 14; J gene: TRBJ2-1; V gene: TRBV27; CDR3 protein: CASNRGTSVDEQFF; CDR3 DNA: TGTGCCAGCAATCGGGGGACTAGCGTGGATGAGCAGTTCTTC
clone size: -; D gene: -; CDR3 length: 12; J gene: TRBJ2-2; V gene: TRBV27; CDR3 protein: CASSFRGGELFF; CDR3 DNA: TGTGCCAGCAGTTTCCGGGGCGGGGAGCTGTTTTTT
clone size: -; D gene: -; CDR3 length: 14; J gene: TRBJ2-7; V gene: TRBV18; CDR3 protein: CASSPPGRPYEQYF; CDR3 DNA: TGTGCCAGCTCACCCCCAGGGCGACCCTACGAGCAGTACTTC
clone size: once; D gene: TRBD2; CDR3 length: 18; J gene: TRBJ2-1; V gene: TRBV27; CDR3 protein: CASSFIRPTSGPNNEQFF; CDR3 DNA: TGTGCCAGCAGTTTCATCCGCCCGACTAGCGGACCTAACAATGAGCAGTTCTTC
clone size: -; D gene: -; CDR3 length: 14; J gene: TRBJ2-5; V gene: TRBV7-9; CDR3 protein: CASSGTAGQETQYF; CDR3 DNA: TGTGCCAGCAGCGGTACGGCGGGGCAAGAGACCCAGTACTTC
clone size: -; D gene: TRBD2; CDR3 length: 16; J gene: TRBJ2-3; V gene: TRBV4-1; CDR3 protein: CASSLTTSGGTDTQYF; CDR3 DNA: TGCGCCAGCAGCCTTACGACTAGCGGAGGCACAGATACGCAGTATTTT
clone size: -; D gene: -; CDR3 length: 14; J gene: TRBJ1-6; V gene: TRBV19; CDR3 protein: CASSIAGEDSPLHF; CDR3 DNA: TGTGCCAGTAGTATAGCAGGGGAAGATTCACCCCTCCACTTT
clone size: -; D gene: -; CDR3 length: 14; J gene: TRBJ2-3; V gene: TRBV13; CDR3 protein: CASSFSSSTDTQYF; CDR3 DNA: TGTGCCAGCAGCTTCTCTAGTTCCACAGATACGCAGTATTTT
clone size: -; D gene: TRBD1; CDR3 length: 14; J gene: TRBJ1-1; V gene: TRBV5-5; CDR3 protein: CASSLRGGDEEAFF; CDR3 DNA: TGTGCCAGCAGCTTGCGAGGGGGCGACGAAGAAGCTTTCTTT
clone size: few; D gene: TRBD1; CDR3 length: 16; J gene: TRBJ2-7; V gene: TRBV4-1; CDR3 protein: CASSLALGTGPYEQYF; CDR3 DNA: TGCGCCAGCAGCCTAGCGCTCGGGACAGGGCCCTACGAGCAGTACTTC